Each of the 8 T cell receptor beta chains below was sequenced from the same sample in a study of cytomegalovirus exposure and HLA in healthy donors. Clones were read by immunoSEQ multiplex PCR, and TCRdb kept only the in-frame ones, dropping some. The sample includes more than 60,000 clones, approximately 96% of them seen just once. The sequenced material came from PBMCs. The receptors come from a woman between 18 and 29 years old in good health and CMV-seropositive.

CDR3 residues: CAWNRLALNTGELFF. The CDR3 nucleotides are TGTGCCTGGAATCGGCTAGCGCTTAACACCGGGGAGCTGTTTTTT. This chain connects TRBV30 to TRBJ2-2; a weak D match, TRBD2 (6 bases). The CDR3 totals 15 residues. Germline-derived CDR1 and CDR2 are GTSNPN and SVGIG (reference sequence). Trimming took 4 bases from V and 2 from J, leaving 14 bases between them.

Turning to this clone: The germline gene is not matched at one end of the junction; a read error may be the cause. The chain carries TRBV7-7 and TRBJ2-2; D is unclear. Germline CDR1 is SSHAT and CDR2 is FNYEAQ (reference sequence). This CDR3 spans 13 amino acids. The CDR3 is CASSLVSTGELFF. The CDR3 DNA reads TGTGCTAGCAGCTTAGTCTCTACCGGGGAGCTGTTTTTT.

This clone was found once. The chain carries TRBV29-1 and TRBJ1-2; the D gene is possibly TRBD1 (6 bases). Germline CDR1 is SQVTM and CDR2 is ANQGSEA. This CDR3 spans 12 amino acids. With 3 bases removed from V and 7 bases from J, the gap between germline ends came to 12 bases. As DNA, the CDR3 is TGCAGCGTTGAGGGGACATTGGGTGGCTACACCTTC. Protein product: CSVEGTLGGYTF.

V is TRBV13 and J is TRBJ2-2; 8 bases match TRBD1. The CDR3 totals 15 residues. V was pared by 5 bases and J by 7 bases, with 9 bases of the junction left unmatched. Germline values: CDR1 PRHDT, CDR2 FYEKMQ (reference sequence). As DNA, the CDR3 is TGTGCCAGCAGCCCCCGTCAGGGGGCGGGCGGGGAGCTGTTTTTT. This codes for CASSPRQGAGGELFF.

V gene TRBV28 combines with J gene TRBJ2-3; 11 nucleotides match TRBD2. CDR3 length: 19 amino acids. J gave up 3 bases and V 2 bases, and 13 bases lay outside the gene matches. CDR1 and CDR2 (germline): MDHEN, SYDVKM. CDR3 in DNA: TGTGCCAGCAGTTTAACCCGGGCTAGCGGGAGGCCAAAGACAGATACGCAGTATTTT. Its translation is CASSLTRASGRPKTDTQYF.

The chain combines TRBV10-3 with TRBJ1-1; tentatively, D is TRBD1 (6 bases). Germline V gene sequence: CDR1 ENHRY, CDR2 SYGVKD. The V end lost 4 bases, the J end lost 7 bases, and 13 bases lay between the germline ends. The CDR3 consists of 13 residues. DNA for the CDR3: TGTGCCATCAGTGGGACAGCGGTTCGTGAAGCTTTCTTT. This encodes CAISGTAVREAFF.

This clone showed up just once. The chain combines TRBV10-3 with TRBJ2-1, with 10 bases that match TRBD1. Per germline, CDR1 ENHRY and CDR2 SYGVKD. Trimming cost V 7 bases and J 2 bases; bases outside gene matches: 5. This CDR3 spans 15 amino acids. The chain's CDR3 is CAITSGTGAYNEQFF. For the CDR3, the DNA is TGTGCCATCACGAGCGGGACAGGGGCCTACAATGAGCAGTTCTTC.

A single count supports this clone. V usage is TRBV23-1 and J usage is TRBJ2-7; D is undetermined. TRBV23-1 is known as an ORF, though its function is uncertain. This CDR3 spans 15 amino acids. Trimming stripped 4 bases from V and 5 bases from J, with 18 bases between. Written as DNA, the CDR3 is TGCGCCAGCAGTCCCGGTCCCCCGGAGACGCACGAGCAGTACTTC. It codes for CASSPGPPETHEQYF.